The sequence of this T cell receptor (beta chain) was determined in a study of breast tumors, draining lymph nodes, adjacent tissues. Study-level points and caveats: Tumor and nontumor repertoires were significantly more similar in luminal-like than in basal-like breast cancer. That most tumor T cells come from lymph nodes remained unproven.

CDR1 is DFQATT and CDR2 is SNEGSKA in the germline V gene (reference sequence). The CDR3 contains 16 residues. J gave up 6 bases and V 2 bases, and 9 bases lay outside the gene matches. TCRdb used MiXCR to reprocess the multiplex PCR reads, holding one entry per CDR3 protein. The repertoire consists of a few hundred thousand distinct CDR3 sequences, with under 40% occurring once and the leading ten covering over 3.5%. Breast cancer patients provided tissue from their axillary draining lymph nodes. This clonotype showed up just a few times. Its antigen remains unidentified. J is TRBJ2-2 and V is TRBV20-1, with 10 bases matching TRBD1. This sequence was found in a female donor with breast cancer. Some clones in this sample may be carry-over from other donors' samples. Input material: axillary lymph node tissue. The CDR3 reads CSARNLGQGTSGELFF. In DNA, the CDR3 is TGCAGTGCTAGAAACTTGGGACAGGGGACATCCGGGGAGCTGTTTTTT.